This TCR beta chain was obtained from a study of T-cell reconstitution after alpha-beta-depleted transplantation in children. Study-wide results and caveats: Recipient T cells and thymic progenitors that survived gave rise to the high TCRbeta diversity observed at day 60 in some patients. The study reportedly traced alpha-beta T cells about two months after transplant to several hundred expanded graft clones.

The CDR3 covers 11 residues. The germline V and J ends were trimmed by 2 bases and 3 bases, with 5 bases remaining between them. Germline V gene data show CDR1 as SQVTM and CDR2 as ANQGSEA. Preparing the TCRbeta library involved the use of unique molecular identifiers. Each CDR3 protein gets one entry after TCRdb re-called the PCR reads with MiXCR. The sample has 500,000 or so distinct CDR3 sequences; 11% are singletons. This clonotype came up many times. Its antigen is currently unknown. This TCR came from a female patient aged 2-15 years who had a stem cell transplant for aplastic anemia, so the T cells may come from the graft donor. Material: PBMCs, mostly from graft donor cells, obtained 180 days after TCRalphabeta/CD19-depleted stem cell transplant. V usage is TRBV29-1 and J usage is TRBJ2-7; D gene ambiguous. The CDR3 here is CSVENRYEQYF. The CDR3 DNA follows: TGCAGCGTTGAAAACCGCTACGAGCAGTACTTC.